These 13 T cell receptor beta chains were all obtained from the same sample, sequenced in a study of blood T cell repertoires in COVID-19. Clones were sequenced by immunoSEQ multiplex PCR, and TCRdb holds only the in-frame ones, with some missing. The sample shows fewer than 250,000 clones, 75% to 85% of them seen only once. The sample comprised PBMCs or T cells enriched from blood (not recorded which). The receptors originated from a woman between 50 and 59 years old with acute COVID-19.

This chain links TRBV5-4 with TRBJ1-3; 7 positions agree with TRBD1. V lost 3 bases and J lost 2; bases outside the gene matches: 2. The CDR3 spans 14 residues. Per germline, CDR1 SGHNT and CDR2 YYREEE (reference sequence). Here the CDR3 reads CASSSGTAGNTIYF. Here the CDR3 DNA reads TGTGCCAGCAGCTCAGGGACAGCTGGAAACACCATATATTTT.

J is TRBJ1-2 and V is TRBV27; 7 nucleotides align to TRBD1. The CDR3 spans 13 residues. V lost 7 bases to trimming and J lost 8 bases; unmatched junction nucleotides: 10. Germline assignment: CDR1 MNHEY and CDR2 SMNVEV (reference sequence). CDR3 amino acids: CASKRQGSLGYTF. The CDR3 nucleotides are TGTGCCAGCAAAAGACAGGGCTCCTTGGGCTACACCTTC.

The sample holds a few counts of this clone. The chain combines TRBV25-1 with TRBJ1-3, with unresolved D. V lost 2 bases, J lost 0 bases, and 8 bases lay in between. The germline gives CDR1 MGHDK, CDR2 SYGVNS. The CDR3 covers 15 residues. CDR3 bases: TGTGCCAGCAGTGAAGAGTACAGCTCTGGAAACACCATATATTTT. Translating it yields CASSEEYSSGNTIYF.

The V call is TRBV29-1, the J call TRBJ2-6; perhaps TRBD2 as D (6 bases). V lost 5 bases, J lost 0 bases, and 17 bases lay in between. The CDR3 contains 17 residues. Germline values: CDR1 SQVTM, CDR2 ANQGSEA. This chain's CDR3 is CSVSTEGSNSGANVLTF. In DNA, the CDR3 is TGCAGCGTTTCCACGGAGGGGTCGAACTCTGGGGCCAACGTCCTGACTTTC. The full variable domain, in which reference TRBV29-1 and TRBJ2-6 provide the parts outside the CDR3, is SAVISQKPSRDICQRGTSLTIQCQVDSQVTMMFWYRQQPGQSLTLIATANQGSEATYESGFVIDKFPISRPNLTFSTLTVSNMSPEDSSIYLCSVSTEGSNSGANVLTFGAGSRLTVL.

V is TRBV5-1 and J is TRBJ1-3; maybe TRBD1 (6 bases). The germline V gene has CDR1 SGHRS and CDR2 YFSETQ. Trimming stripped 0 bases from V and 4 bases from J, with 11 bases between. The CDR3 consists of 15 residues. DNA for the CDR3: TGCGCCAGCAGCTTGGTGGGGGCAGGAGGAAACACCATATATTTT. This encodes CASSLVGAGGNTIYF.

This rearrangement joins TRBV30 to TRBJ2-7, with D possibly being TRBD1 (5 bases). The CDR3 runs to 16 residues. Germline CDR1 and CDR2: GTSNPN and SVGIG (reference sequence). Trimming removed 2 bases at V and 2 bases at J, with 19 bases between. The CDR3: CAWSRLAGSGPYEQYF. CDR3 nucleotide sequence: TGTGCCTGGAGTCGGCTGGCAGGGTCGGGTCCCTACGAGCAGTACTTC.

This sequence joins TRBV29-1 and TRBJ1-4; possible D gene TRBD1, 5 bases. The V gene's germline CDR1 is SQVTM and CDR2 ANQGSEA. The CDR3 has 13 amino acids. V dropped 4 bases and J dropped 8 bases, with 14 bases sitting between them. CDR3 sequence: CSVGQGAGEKLFF. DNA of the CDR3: TGCAGCGTTGGTCAAGGGGCGGGGGAAAAACTGTTTTTT.

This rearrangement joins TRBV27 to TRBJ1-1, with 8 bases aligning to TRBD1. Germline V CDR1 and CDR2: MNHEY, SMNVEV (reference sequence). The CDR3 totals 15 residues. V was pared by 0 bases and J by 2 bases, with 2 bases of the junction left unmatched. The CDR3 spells CASSLSDRANTEAFF. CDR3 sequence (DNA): TGTGCCAGCAGTTTATCGGACAGGGCCAACACTGAAGCTTTCTTT.

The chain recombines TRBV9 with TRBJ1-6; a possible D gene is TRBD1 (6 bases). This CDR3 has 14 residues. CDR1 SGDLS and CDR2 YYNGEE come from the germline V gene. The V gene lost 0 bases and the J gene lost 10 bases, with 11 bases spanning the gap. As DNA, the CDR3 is TGTGCCAGCAGCGTAGGGCAGGGGAGCTCACCCCTCCACTTT. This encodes CASSVGQGSSPLHF.

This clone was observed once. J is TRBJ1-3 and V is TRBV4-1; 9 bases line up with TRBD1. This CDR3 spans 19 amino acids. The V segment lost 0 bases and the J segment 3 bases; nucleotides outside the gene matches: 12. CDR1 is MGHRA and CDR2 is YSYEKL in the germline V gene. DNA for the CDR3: TGCGCCAGCAGCCAAGATAACGTGGGGGACAGGGCTTATGGAAACACCATATATTTT. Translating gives CASSQDNVGDRAYGNTIYF.

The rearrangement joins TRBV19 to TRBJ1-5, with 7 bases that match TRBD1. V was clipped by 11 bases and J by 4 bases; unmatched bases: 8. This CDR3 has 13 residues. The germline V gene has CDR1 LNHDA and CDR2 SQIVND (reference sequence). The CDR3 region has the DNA TGTGCCCACAGCACAGGGGATAATCAGCCCCAGCATTTT. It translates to CAHSTGDNQPQHF.

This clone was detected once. The CDR3 loop reads CASSPQDSAMNTEAFF. The DNA of the CDR3 is TGTGCCAGCTCACCTCAGGACAGCGCTATGAACACTGAAGCTTTCTTT. The J gene is TRBJ1-1, the V gene TRBV18; weak D call: TRBD1 (6 bases). This CDR3 is built from 16 residues. V lost 3 bases to trimming and J lost 0 bases, with 14 bases between them. Germline V CDR1 and CDR2: KGHSH, LQKENI.

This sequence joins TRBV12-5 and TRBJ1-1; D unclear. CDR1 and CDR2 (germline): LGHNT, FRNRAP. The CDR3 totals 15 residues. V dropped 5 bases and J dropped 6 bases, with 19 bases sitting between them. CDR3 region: CASGRRPPDGAEAFF. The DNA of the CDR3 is TGTGCTAGTGGTCGGCGACCCCCGGACGGGGCTGAAGCTTTCTTT.